The 27 T cell receptor beta chains presented below share a single source sample, sequenced in a study of blood T cell repertoires in COVID-19. This table comes from immunoSEQ multiplex PCR, and its TCRdb copy is limited to in-frame clones, with some not included. In the table there are 150,000 or so clones, less than 85% of which are singletons. Sequencing used PBMCs or T cells enriched from blood (not recorded which). The source of these receptors is a man aged 50 to 59 who had recovered from COVID-19.

This chain connects TRBV29-1 to TRBJ1-1; a possible D gene is TRBD1 (6 bases). This CDR3 comprises 13 residues. Germline V lookup: CDR1 SQVTM, CDR2 ANQGSEA. Trimming left V 0 bases short and J 10 bases short, with 15 bases between. In DNA form, the CDR3 reads TGCAGCGTTGAAGATCTGAGGGGGAGTGGAGCTTTCTTT. Its translation: CSVEDLRGSGAFF.

CDR3 coding DNA: TGCGCCAGCAGCCAACCAACTAGCGGGGAAGAGACCCAGTACTTC. Residues: CASSQPTSGEETQYF. V is TRBV4-1 and J is TRBJ2-5; 10 bases line up with TRBD2. V was pared by 2 bases and J by 3 bases, with 3 bases of the junction left unmatched. The CDR3 length is 15 residues. Germline CDR1 MGHRA, CDR2 YSYEKL.

V gene TRBV4-3 combines with J gene TRBJ1-6; possibly TRBD1 for D (6 bases). Germline CDR1 and CDR2: LGHNA and YSLEER. The CDR3 runs 15 residues. V shed 1 base and J shed 10 bases, with 14 bases lying between them. The CDR3 bases are TGCGCCAGCAGCCAAGTTCTACAGGGCGGCTCACCCCTCCACTTT. Its protein is CASSQVLQGGSPLHF.

This rearrangement joins TRBV16 to TRBJ1-1; 8 nucleotides match TRBD1. The CDR3 covers 15 residues. Germline V gene lookup returns CDR1 KGHSY and CDR2 FQNENV. With V trimmed by 0 bases and J by 3 bases, 3 bases remained unmatched. CDR3 residues: CASSQSHRGDTEAFF. CDR3 bases: TGTGCCAGCAGCCAATCCCACAGGGGGGACACTGAAGCTTTCTTT. The full variable domain, with the rest looked up from reference TRBV16 and TRBJ1-1, is GEEVAQTPKHLVRGEGQKAKLYCAPIKGHSYVFWYQQVLKNEFKFLISFQNENVFDETGMPKERFSAKCLPNSPCSLEIQATKLEDSAVYFCASSQSHRGDTEAFFGQGTRLTVV.

This clone was seen at least ten times. The rearrangement joins TRBV21-1 to TRBJ2-7; the D call of TRBD2 is as the table states it, not checked on the DNA. TRBV21-1 corresponds to a pseudogene. The length of the CDR3 is 12 residues. The CDR3 DNA is TGTGCCAGCAGCCCTCCGGTCTACGAGCAGTACTTC. It encodes CASSPPVYEQYF.

The V and J genes are TRBV6-5 and TRBJ1-1, with D possibly matching TRBD1 (6 bases). The V and J ends lost 4 bases and 0 bases respectively, with 12 bases between them. This CDR3 region has 15 residues. CDR1 and CDR2 (germline): MNHEY, SVGAGI. The CDR3 region has the DNA TGTGCCAGCAGTTCCCCACAGGGTATGAACACTGAAGCTTTCTTT. It is translated as CASSSPQGMNTEAFF.

V and J are TRBV19 and TRBJ1-2; TRBD1 aligns across 9 bases. V lost 5 bases, J lost 4 bases, and 5 bases stayed unmatched. Germline V lookup: CDR1 LNHDA, CDR2 SQIVND (reference sequence). CDR3 length equals 14 residues. DNA for the CDR3: TGTGCCAGTAGTTCCAGACAGGGGGTCTATGGCTACACCTTC. It translates to CASSSRQGVYGYTF.

The chain has TRBV6-2 or TRBV6-3 and TRBJ1-2; TRBD1 is a possible D gene (6 bases). Germline V gene data show CDR1 as MNHEY and CDR2 as SVGEGT. Trimming took off 4 bases at V and 0 bases at J, with 12 bases between the two ends. The CDR3 runs to 15 residues. CDR3 loop: CASSLPTGSNYGYTF. CDR3 nucleotide sequence: TGTGCCAGCAGTTTACCTACAGGGTCTAACTATGGCTACACCTTC.

The chain employs TRBV5-1 and TRBJ2-6; a weak D match, TRBD2 (5 bases). Germline V gene data show CDR1 as SGHRS and CDR2 as YFSETQ. The CDR3 length is 16 residues. Trimming pared 1 base from V and 2 bases from J, leaving 10 bases between. The CDR3 nucleotides read TGCGCCAGCAGCTTGTGGGCGGGCGCTGGGGCCAACGTCCTGACTTTC. Translated, it gives CASSLWAGAGANVLTF.

The genes are TRBV19 and TRBJ1-3, with 8 bases matching TRBD1. V trimming: 3 bases; J trimming: 2 bases; junction bases outside the gene matches: 3. Germline assignment: CDR1 LNHDA and CDR2 SQIVND (reference sequence). The CDR3 is 15 residues long. The CDR3 spells CASSIDRGTGNTIYF. The CDR3 DNA reads TGTGCCAGTAGTATCGACAGGGGCACTGGAAACACCATATATTTT.

The chain employs TRBV5-1 and TRBJ1-3, with D hard to call. This CDR3 has 14 amino acids. CDR1 is SGHRS, CDR2 YFSETQ, per germline. The V and J ends lost 4 bases and 4 bases respectively, with 12 bases between them. The CDR3 reads CASSPLPRGNTIYF. The CDR3 DNA reads as TGCGCCAGCAGCCCCCTCCCCAGGGGAAACACCATATATTTT.

The chain uses TRBV7-9 and TRBJ1-1, with D unclear. This CDR3 comprises 11 residues. Germline CDR1 and CDR2: SEHNR and FQNEAQ (reference sequence). CDR3 region: CAEGIGLWAFF. CDR3 bases: TGTGCTGAGGGCATAGGCCTATGGGCTTTCTTT.

This clone was counted between two and nine times. The chain carries TRBV4-1 and TRBJ2-1, with 12 nucleotides matching TRBD2. V was pared by 4 bases and J by 9 bases, with 10 bases of the junction left unmatched. Germline assignment: CDR1 MGHRA and CDR2 YSYEKL. The CDR3 extends over 16 amino acids. In DNA form, the CDR3 reads TGCGCCAGCAGCCGGCCAGCTAGCGGGGGGGCCGGTGAGCAGTTCTTC. Translating it yields CASSRPASGGAGEQFF.

The chain joins TRBV6-5 to TRBJ2-2; 9 nucleotides match TRBD2. CDR3 size: 15 residues. Per the germline V gene, CDR1 is MNHEY and CDR2 is SVGAGI. V lost 7 bases and J lost 5; bases outside the gene matches: 8. As DNA, the CDR3 is TGTGCCAGCAACGGACTAGCGAGAGATACCGGGGAGCTGTTTTTT. This translates into CASNGLARDTGELFF.

V gene TRBV11-3 combines with J gene TRBJ2-3; the match to TRBD2 covers 11 bases. V gave up 4 bases and J gave up 4 bases; unmatched junction bases: 10. CDR3 size: 17 residues. Germline CDR1 is SGHNT and CDR2 is YENEEA. The CDR3 loop is CASSSGSSGGVPDTQYF. The CDR3 nucleotides are TGTGCCAGCAGCTCGGGGAGTAGCGGGGGGGTCCCAGATACGCAGTATTTT.

V is TRBV6-1 and J is TRBJ1-6; D uncertain. Trimming pared 2 bases from V and 0 bases from J, leaving 11 bases between. CDR1 and CDR2 (germline): MNHNS, SASEGT. The CDR3 is made up of 17 amino acids. The CDR3 DNA is TGTGCCAGCAGTGAAAGATATGGGAGCTCCTATAATTCACCCCTCCACTTT. This gives the protein CASSERYGSSYNSPLHF.

This chain links TRBV3-1 (or the pseudogene TRBV3-2) with TRBJ1-2; unclear D gene. Per the germline V gene, CDR1 is LGHDT and CDR2 is YNNKEL (reference sequence). The germline V and J ends were trimmed by 7 bases and 2 bases, with 8 bases remaining between them. This CDR3 region has 12 residues. CDR3 DNA: TGTGCCAGCATTGCAGCGAACTATGGCTACACCTTC. Residues: CASIAANYGYTF.

The chain joins TRBV4-2 to TRBJ1-2; 8 bases fit TRBD1. The CDR3 sequence is 16 residues long. Trimming cost V 0 bases and J 8 bases; bases outside gene matches: 11. Germline V lookup: CDR1 LGHNA, CDR2 YNFKEQ. Here the CDR3 reads CASSQDLRQGSTGYTF. CDR3 bases: TGTGCCAGCAGCCAAGATTTAAGACAGGGGAGTACCGGCTACACCTTC.

To note about this clone: The sample holds other DNA sequences that translate to the same CDR3. V usage is TRBV4-1 and J usage is TRBJ1-6, with 11 nucleotides matching TRBD1. Germline V gives CDR1 MGHRA, CDR2 YSYEKL. The CDR3 spans 14 residues. V shed 6 bases, J shed 10 bases, and the junction held 5 bases outside the gene matches. This CDR3 reads CASSNRDRGSPLHF. CDR3 DNA sequence: TGCGCCAGCAGTAATCGGGACAGGGGGTCACCCCTCCACTTT.

This clone was seen a handful of times. Its ends do not fully match the called genes, so a read error is possible. The CDR3 reads CASSLKGQGTLDF. CDR3 nucleotides: TGTGCCAGCAGTTTAAAGGGACAGGGAACCCTGGACTTT. This rearrangement joins TRBV28 to TRBJ1-6; 9 bases align to TRBD1. CDR1 MDHEN and CDR2 SYDVKM come from the germline V gene. The CDR3 runs 13 residues.

V gene TRBV5-4 combines with J gene TRBJ2-7; no reliable D call. CDR3 length: 17 residues. Germline CDR1 SGHNT, CDR2 YYREEE (reference sequence). V gave up 4 bases and J gave up 3 bases, with 23 bases separating them. CDR3 protein: CASSPGVGQERNYEQYF. The DNA for the CDR3 is TGTGCCAGCAGCCCTGGTGTAGGTCAGGAAAGGAACTACGAGCAGTACTTC.

The chain recombines TRBV11-2 with TRBJ2-1; D unresolved. CDR3 size: 14 residues. Germline values: CDR1 SGHAT, CDR2 FQNNGV. V dropped 3 bases and J dropped 2 bases, with 8 bases sitting between them. The CDR3 coding sequence is TGTGCCAGCAGCTTCAACCGGGCCTACAATGAGCAGTTCTTC. Translated, it gives CASSFNRAYNEQFF.

This rearrangement joins TRBV5-4 to TRBJ2-2; perhaps TRBD2 as D (5 bases). There are 13 residues in the CDR3. In germline, CDR1 is SGHNT, CDR2 YYREEE (reference sequence). Trimming stripped 1 base from V and 6 bases from J, with 7 bases between. The CDR3 coding sequence is TGTGCCAGCAGCTTGCGGGAAGCCGGGGAGCTGTTTTTT. It specifies CASSLREAGELFF.

V usage is TRBV3-1 (or the pseudogene TRBV3-2) and J usage is TRBJ1-3; D remains ambiguous. CDR3 length: 17 residues. The germline V gene encodes CDR1 LGHDT and CDR2 YNNKEL (reference sequence). V was clipped by 0 bases and J by 0 bases, with 12 bases between them. The chain's CDR3 is CASSQDTPWSSGNTIYF. The DNA for the CDR3 is TGTGCCAGCAGCCAAGACACCCCCTGGAGCTCTGGAAACACCATATATTTT.

J is TRBJ2-5 and V is TRBV10-3; 7 bases line up with TRBD2. Germline assignment: CDR1 ENHRY and CDR2 SYGVKD. The J segment lost 5 bases and the V segment lost 7 bases, leaving 7 bases of the junction unmatched. This CDR3 is built from 13 residues. DNA of the CDR3: TGTGCCATCACCGCCGGGACTACGGAGACCCAGTACTTC. It encodes CAITAGTTETQYF.

The chain carries TRBV19 and TRBJ1-5; 7 positions agree with TRBD1. The CDR3 is made up of 15 amino acids. The germline CDR1 and CDR2 sequences are LNHDA and SQIVND (reference sequence). The V and J ends lost 6 bases and 7 bases, in that order; junction bases with no gene match: 12. The CDR3 nucleotides are TGTGCCAGTAGCCATGGTGACAGGGAGGAGCAGCCCCAGCATTTT. It codes for CASSHGDREEQPQHF.

V usage is TRBV7-9 and J usage is TRBJ1-4; TRBD1 agrees at 11 bases. Germline lookup yields CDR1 SEHNR and CDR2 FQNEAQ (reference sequence). Trimming cost V 1 base and J 1 base; bases outside gene matches: 2. The CDR3 contains 17 residues. The CDR3 loop reads CASSLGDRGLTNEKLFF. The CDR3 DNA is TGTGCCAGCAGCTTAGGGGACAGGGGGTTAACTAATGAAAAACTGTTTTTT.